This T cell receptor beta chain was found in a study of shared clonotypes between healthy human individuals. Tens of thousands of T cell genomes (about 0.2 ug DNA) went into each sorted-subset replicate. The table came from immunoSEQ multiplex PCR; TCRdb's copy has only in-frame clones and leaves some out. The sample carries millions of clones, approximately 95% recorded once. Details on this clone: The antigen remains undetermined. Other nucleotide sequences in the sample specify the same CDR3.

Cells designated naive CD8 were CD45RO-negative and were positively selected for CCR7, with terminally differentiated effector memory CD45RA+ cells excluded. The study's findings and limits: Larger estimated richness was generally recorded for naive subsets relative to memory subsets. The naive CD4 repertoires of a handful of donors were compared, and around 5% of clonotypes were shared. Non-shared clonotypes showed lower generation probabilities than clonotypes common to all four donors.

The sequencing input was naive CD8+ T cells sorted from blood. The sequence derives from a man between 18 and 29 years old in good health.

CDR3 nucleotide sequence: TGTGCCAGCAGTTTATCTGGACCTCAGCCCCAGCATTTT. Its translation is CASSLSGPQPQHF. The V gene is TRBV28, the J gene TRBJ1-5, with D unresolved. The germline V gene encodes CDR1 MDHEN and CDR2 SYDVKM. Trimming removed 1 base from V and 6 bases from J, with 7 bases in between. This CDR3 contains 13 residues.